The rows below give T cell receptor beta chains drawn from one sample of a study of T cell repertoires and HLA-DP antigens. These receptors lack a known antigen. Only in-frame clones appear in the TCRdb table, and some are missing; sequencing was by immunoSEQ multiplex PCR. The sample holds 55,000 to 80,000 clones, roughly 78% seen once. The sample comprised CD4+ T cells from PBMCs. Receptors were obtained from a man in his 60s in good health and CMV-seronegative. Both conserved end residues are trimmed from each CDR3. Fields, in order: J gene, V gene, CDR3 protein.

TRBJ2-5 | TRBV5-4 | ASRPGGRREETQY
TRBJ2-2 | TRBV2 | ASSQIPAAVGTGELF
TRBJ1-1 | TRBV2 | ASSIIQLEAF
TRBJ1-2 | TRBV5-4 | ASSSRGQAINYGYT
TRBJ1-1 | TRBV7-2 | ASSLDSPGAF
TRBJ2-7 | TRBV7-8 | ASSLRTGTFYEQY
TRBJ1-3 | TRBV30 | AWSGRYGFSGNTIY
TRBJ1-1 | TRBV2 | ASSPITGSTEAF
TRBJ2-3 | TRBV20-1 | SAPVGDTQY
TRBJ2-2 | TRBV7-2 | ASTINSGATGELF
TRBJ2-5 | TRBV5-1 | ASSGQGGVLLETQY
TRBJ1-1 | TRBV19 | ASRTANTEAF
TRBJ1-2 | TRBV6-5 | ASSQKLTGVYGYT
TRBJ2-6 | TRBV2 | ASGDPSGANVLT
TRBJ2-1 | TRBV28 | ASSSPTYEQF
TRBJ2-4 | TRBV7-2 | ASTPTAGTIQY
TRBJ2-5 | TRBV7-9 | ASSFLTKTQY
TRBJ2-4 | TRBV5-8 | ASSLGQILAKNIQY
TRBJ2-3 | TRBV5-8 | ASSPIKGPGTDTQY
TRBJ2-1 | TRBV30 | AWSDFGEQF
TRBJ2-6 | TRBV27 | ASRVGGNFGANVLT
TRBJ2-3 | TRBV5-8 | ASSWLIGEDTQY
TRBJ1-1 | TRBV5-1 | ASSPGGRIEAF
TRBJ1-2 | TRBV7-9 | ASSLADGGGNYGYT
TRBJ2-5 | TRBV11-2 | ASSSGFQETQY
TRBJ1-4 | TRBV10-1 | ASSEGFGEKLF
TRBJ2-2 | TRBV9 | ASSVGPGTANTGELF
TRBJ1-2 | TRBV28 | ASSRPLWRGYT
TRBJ2-1 | TRBV4-1 | ASSQDYAGGSYNEQF
TRBJ1-2 | TRBV4-2 | ASSQGDPYGYT
TRBJ2-2 | TRBV4-1 | ASSQPRRLAGVSGELF
TRBJ2-3 | TRBV29-1 | SVESPRASTDTQY
TRBJ2-7 | TRBV6-1 | ASNRELLSYEQY
TRBJ2-5 | TRBV6-1 | ASRFGGSQETQY
TRBJ2-3 | TRBV6-5 | ASSYAREFTDTQY
TRBJ2-1 | TRBV4-1 | ASSQADREKNEQF
TRBJ2-2 | TRBV2 | ASRPGPSPGELF
TRBJ2-3 | TRBV7-9 | ASSLGRDLDTQY
TRBJ1-2 | TRBV7-8 | ASSPTFQGSGYT
TRBJ1-5 | TRBV19 | GTGTGLNQPQH
TRBJ2-7 | TRBV5-1 | ASSLVGGGSYEQY
TRBJ2-2 | TRBV7-2 | ASSSPGGNTGELF
TRBJ2-7 | TRBV28 | ASSFSQSEQY
TRBJ2-1 | TRBV19 | ASTGWDEQF
TRBJ1-2 | TRBV5-1 | ASSLGVSNYGYT
TRBJ2-6 | TRBV5-1 | ASSLTGANVLT
TRBJ1-1 | TRBV10-3 | AISESRRDTEAF
TRBJ1-5 | TRBV28 | ASSLSSGNQPQH
TRBJ2-1 | TRBV18 | ASSPRRTLRDNEQF
TRBJ2-7 | TRBV27 | ASSFGLPYEQY
TRBJ1-2 | TRBV4-3 | ASSQGYGTGSYGYT
TRBJ1-2 | TRBV6-1 | ASSEGIQGYT
TRBJ1-1 | TRBV7-2 | ASSSRQGGTEAF